The next 27 T cell receptor beta chains were all read from a single sample in a study of T cell repertoires in cytomegalovirus infection. Their cognate antigens are unknown. Via MiXCR, TCRdb re-called the reads, giving one row per CDR3 protein. This sample has roughly 220,000 distinct CDR3 sequences, with around 35% found just once. Specimen: CD8+ T cells from cultured PBMCs, collected from culture after CMV antigen stimulation. These receptors were obtained from a human donor in good health (CMV status not recorded). Some clones in this sample may be carry-over from other donors' samples.

The V and J genes are TRBV28 and TRBJ2-7, with 8 bases matching TRBD2. There are 13 residues in the CDR3. Germline V gene lookup returns CDR1 MDHEN and CDR2 SYDVKM. V shed 6 bases, J shed 3 bases, and the junction held 4 bases outside the gene matches. CDR3 DNA: TGTGCCAGCAGAGCTAGCGGGTTCTACGAGCAGTACTTC. Its protein is CASRASGFYEQYF.

This CDR3 is CASSPDERPPNAFF. The CDR3, as DNA: TGTGCCAGCAGTCCTGACGAACGCCCACCAAACGCTTTCTTT. The rearrangement joins TRBV7-9 to TRBJ1-1; D unclear. Trimming removed 6 bases from V and 11 bases from J, with 22 bases in between. Germline assignment: CDR1 SEHNR and CDR2 FQNEAQ (reference sequence). The CDR3 totals 14 residues. Full variable domain (rest looked up from reference TRBV7-9 and TRBJ1-1): DTGVSQNPRHKITKRGQNVTFRCDPISEHNRLYWYRQTLGQGPEFLTYFQNEAQLEKSRLLSDRFSAERPKGSFSTLEIQRTEQGDSAMYLCASSPDERPPNAFFGQGTRLTVV.

The chain links TRBV6-6 to TRBJ2-5; possibly TRBD1 or TRBD2 for D (5 bases each). The CDR3 is made up of 15 amino acids. Trimming shortened V by 0 bases and J by 1 base, and 9 bases separated the two germline ends. Per the germline V gene, CDR1 is MNHNY and CDR2 is SVGAGI (reference sequence). CDR3 nucleotides: TGTGCCAGCAGTTACTCCGGTGGGGGCCAAGAGACCCAGTACTTC. Translation gives CASSYSGGGQETQYF.

This clonotype was seen more than once but under ten times. The chain has TRBV6-5 and TRBJ2-2; D unclear. This CDR3 is 14 amino acids long. V lost 2 bases to trimming and J lost 2 bases, with 6 bases between them. Germline CDR1 reads MNHEY; CDR2 reads SVGAGI. Here the CDR3 reads CASSYADNTGELFF. DNA of the CDR3: TGTGCCAGCAGTTACGCCGATAACACCGGGGAGCTGTTTTTT.

This clonotype was seen only a few times. The J gene is TRBJ2-6, the V gene TRBV24-1; 12 bases line up with TRBD1. CDR3 size: 20 residues. Losses at the gene ends were 5 bases for V and 4 bases for J; bases not matched to a gene: 14. The germline V gene has CDR1 KGHDR and CDR2 SFDVKD. For the CDR3, the DNA is TGTGCCACCAGTGTCTCCGGGACAGGGGGCTGCCGGAGAGGGGCCAACGTCCTGACTTTC. The encoded protein is CATSVSGTGGCRRGANVLTF.

This clonotype came up many times. V gene TRBV7-2 combines with J gene TRBJ2-1, with 8 bases lining up with TRBD2. Germline-derived CDR1 and CDR2 are SGHTA and FQGNSA. Trimming took 2 bases from V and 0 from J; bases not matched to a gene: 9. The CDR3 totals 18 residues. The CDR3 sequence is CASSLTHGSGSSYNEQFF. CDR3 nucleotides: TGTGCCAGCAGCTTAACCCACGGGAGCGGGAGCTCCTACAATGAGCAGTTCTTC.

The sample holds many counts of this clonotype. The chain is built from TRBV12-3 or TRBV12-4 and TRBJ2-1; D gene unclear. V was cut by 1 base and J by 10 bases, with 8 bases left in between. The CDR3 covers 12 residues. CDR3 DNA sequence: TGTGCCAGCAGTTTAGGGGGTGGGGAGCAGTTCTTC. Translation: CASSLGGGEQFF.

This clonotype was found a few times. This chain uses TRBV7-6 with TRBJ2-7; D is unclear. The CDR3 contains 12 residues. V was pared by 5 bases and J by 5 bases, with 10 bases between. The germline CDR1 and CDR2 sequences are SGHVS and FNYEAQ. The CDR3 region has the DNA TGTGCCAGCAGCGAAGGGTGGGACGAGCAGTACTTC. It specifies CASSEGWDEQYF.

This clonotype was counted many times. V and J are TRBV7-8 and TRBJ2-3, with D maybe TRBD2 (5 bases). Germline CDR1 and CDR2: SGHVS and FQNEAQ. The CDR3 is made up of 18 amino acids. Trimming took off 5 bases at V and 1 base at J, with 22 bases between the two ends. CDR3 sequence (DNA): TGTGCCAGCAGCCCCGGGTTGTGGGAGAGGGTCGGCACAGATACGCAGTATTTT. Translating gives CASSPGLWERVGTDTQYF.

V usage is TRBV12-3 or TRBV12-4 and J usage is TRBJ1-1; possible D gene TRBD1, 6 bases. Trimming shortened V by 5 bases and J by 5 bases, and 15 bases separated the two germline ends. This CDR3 has 14 amino acids. CDR3 sequence: CASSGRGAGTEAFF. CDR3 nucleotide sequence: TGTGCCAGCAGTGGCCGGGGGGCGGGGACTGAAGCTTTCTTT.

This clonotype was detected many times. The rearrangement joins TRBV7-2 to TRBJ2-3; 8 bases are a match to TRBD2. Germline-derived CDR1 and CDR2 are SGHTA and FQGNSA. V dropped 0 bases and J dropped 2; count of bases not matched to a gene: 7. The CDR3 extends over 17 amino acids. This chain's CDR3 is CASSLAPLAGFTDTQYF. Here the CDR3 DNA reads TGTGCCAGCAGCTTAGCGCCATTAGCGGGATTCACAGATACGCAGTATTTT.

The CDR3 DNA is TGTGCCAGCAGTACTAGACATGAGCAGTTCTTC. It encodes CASSTRHEQFF. This chain uses TRBV27 with TRBJ2-1; D is possibly TRBD2 (5 bases). The CDR3 totals 11 residues. CDR1 is MNHEY and CDR2 is SMNVEV in the germline V gene (reference sequence). V was trimmed by 5 bases and J by 8 bases, leaving 7 bases between them.

The chain is built from TRBV19 and TRBJ1-5; perhaps TRBD1 as D (5 bases). Deletions cut 6 bases from V and 7 bases from J, with 28 bases between. CDR1 and CDR2 from the germline V gene are LNHDA and SQIVND (reference sequence). The CDR3 has 18 residues. The chain's CDR3 is CASSNHGSFDRRDQPQHF. CDR3 nucleotide sequence: TGTGCCAGTAGCAATCATGGCTCTTTTGACAGAAGGGACCAGCCCCAGCATTTT.

The table lists this clonotype with a few counts. This chain uses TRBV12-3 or TRBV12-4 with TRBJ1-2, with 10 positions matching TRBD1. Trimming took 3 bases from V and 5 from J; bases not matched to a gene: 9. The CDR3 is 16 residues long. The CDR3: CASSLFAPGQGYGYTF. The CDR3 coding sequence is TGTGCCAGCAGTTTGTTTGCCCCGGGACAGGGGTATGGCTACACCTTC.

This clonotype was picked up a small number of times. The chain joins TRBV6-2 or TRBV6-3 to TRBJ2-5; 9 bases are a match to TRBD1. The V segment lost 2 bases and the J segment 2 bases; nucleotides outside the gene matches: 9. Germline V CDR1 and CDR2: MNHEY, SVGEGT. This CDR3 comprises 17 residues. DNA of the CDR3: TGTGCCAGCAGTTACCCCCCTGGGGACAGGGAGCAAGAGACCCAGTACTTC. As protein: CASSYPPGDREQETQYF.

The chain combines TRBV11-2 with TRBJ2-5, with TRBD2 as a possible D gene (6 bases). Germline CDR1 SGHAT, CDR2 FQNNGV. V lost 3 bases to trimming and J lost 1 base, with 15 bases between them. The CDR3 is made up of 16 amino acids. Written as DNA, the CDR3 is TGTGCCAGCAGCTTCGGGACTCATCGGGTCCAAGAGACCCAGTACTTC. Its translation is CASSFGTHRVQETQYF.

The chain has TRBV6-6 and TRBJ1-6; D possibly corresponds to TRBD1 (5 bases). V lost 3 bases to trimming and J lost 8 bases, with 20 bases between them. This CDR3 spans 17 amino acids. CDR1 is MNHNY, CDR2 SVGAGI, per germline (reference sequence). Written as DNA, the CDR3 is TGTGCCAGCAGTTATTTCCAGTCCAGGGAGAGTGATTCACCCCTCCACTTT. This sequence encodes CASSYFQSRESDSPLHF.

V usage is TRBV19 and J usage is TRBJ1-5; no firm D call. Trimming took off 6 bases at V and 6 bases at J, with 12 bases between the two ends. Germline-derived CDR1 and CDR2 are LNHDA and SQIVND (reference sequence). The CDR3 has 13 residues. DNA for the CDR3: TGTGCCAGTAGCCCGGGGTGGGCTCAGCCCCAGCATTTT. Its protein is CASSPGWAQPQHF.

The chain has TRBV7-2 and TRBJ2-7; 9 bases line up with TRBD2. CDR1 and CDR2 (germline): SGHTA, FQGNSA. The CDR3 runs 15 residues. Unmatched junction bases numbered 7, after V lost 3 bases and J lost 4 bases. The CDR3 DNA reads as TGTGCCAGCAGCTTCTCGGGGCGGGAGGGGTACGAGCAGTACTTC. Its translation: CASSFSGREGYEQYF.

V and J are TRBV11-2 and TRBJ2-1, with D tentatively TRBD2 (5 bases). V dropped 0 bases and J dropped 7 bases, with 22 bases sitting between them. The CDR3 is 18 amino acids. Germline assignment: CDR1 SGHAT and CDR2 FQNNGV. The CDR3 region has the DNA TGTGCCAGCAGCTTAGATCCAGCCACCACCATCGGGAAAAATGAGCAGTTCTTC. Translated, it gives CASSLDPATTIGKNEQFF.

The chain joins TRBV13 to TRBJ1-4; D perhaps matches TRBD1 (6 bases). The CDR3 is made up of 14 amino acids. Germline V CDR1 and CDR2: PRHDT, FYEKMQ (reference sequence). The V gene lost 4 bases and the J gene lost 8 bases, with 14 bases spanning the gap. The CDR3 DNA reads TGTGCCAGCAGCTCCGGGGGGGCACGGGAAAAACTGTTTTTT. Residues: CASSSGGAREKLFF.

The table lists this clonotype with a few counts. This sequence joins TRBV27 and TRBJ2-3; TRBD2 agrees at 11 bases. The germline CDR1 and CDR2 sequences are MNHEY and SMNVEV (reference sequence). Losses at the gene ends were 7 bases for V and 6 bases for J; bases not matched to a gene: 9. The CDR3 is 15 residues long. CDR3 sequence: CASILSGGASDTQYF. In DNA form, the CDR3 reads TGTGCCAGCATTCTTAGCGGGGGGGCCTCGGATACGCAGTATTTT.

The chain links TRBV6-5 to TRBJ1-4, with a possible D match to TRBD1 (5 bases). There are 14 residues in the CDR3. Trimming shortened V by 2 bases and J by 5 bases, and 9 bases separated the two germline ends. Germline assignment: CDR1 MNHEY and CDR2 SVGAGI. The CDR3 sequence is CASSYGQGNEKLFF. The CDR3 nucleotides are TGTGCCAGCAGTTACGGGCAGGGAAATGAAAAACTGTTTTTT.

This clonotype was counted a few times. The rearrangement links TRBV7-2 to TRBJ1-1; D gene uncertain. Trimming left V 1 base short and J 4 bases short, with 10 bases between. Germline loops: CDR1 SGHTA, CDR2 FQGNSA. The CDR3 covers 14 residues. CDR3 nucleotide sequence: TGTGCCAGCAGCTTAGGTCCCAATCCCACTGAAGCTTTCTTT. Protein: CASSLGPNPTEAFF.

This clonotype was seen a few times. The chain uses TRBV27 and TRBJ2-3, with D possibly TRBD2 on 5 matching bases. From germline, CDR1 is MNHEY and CDR2 SMNVEV (reference sequence). CDR3 size: 15 residues. Deletions cut 11 bases from V and 6 bases from J, with 24 bases between. In nucleotides, the CDR3 is TGTGCCGAAACTGACGAAGGCACTAGTCCGGATACGCAGTATTTT. Its protein is CAETDEGTSPDTQYF.

The rearrangement joins TRBV10-3 to TRBJ2-3; 10 positions match TRBD2. J gave up 2 bases and V 5 bases, and 4 bases lay outside the gene matches. CDR1 is ENHRY, CDR2 SYGVKD, per germline. The CDR3 contains 15 residues. CDR3 DNA sequence: TGTGCCATCAGTCCCCTAGCGGGAGTCACAGATACGCAGTATTTT. Its translation is CAISPLAGVTDTQYF.

The table lists this clonotype with a few counts. The rearrangement links TRBV12-3 or TRBV12-4 to TRBJ1-1; D gene uncertain. V was cut by 7 bases and J by 9 bases, with 21 bases left in between. CDR3 length: 14 amino acids. The CDR3 spells CASITGVEAVQAFF. Written as DNA, the CDR3 is TGTGCCAGCATTACCGGGGTTGAGGCGGTTCAAGCTTTCTTT.